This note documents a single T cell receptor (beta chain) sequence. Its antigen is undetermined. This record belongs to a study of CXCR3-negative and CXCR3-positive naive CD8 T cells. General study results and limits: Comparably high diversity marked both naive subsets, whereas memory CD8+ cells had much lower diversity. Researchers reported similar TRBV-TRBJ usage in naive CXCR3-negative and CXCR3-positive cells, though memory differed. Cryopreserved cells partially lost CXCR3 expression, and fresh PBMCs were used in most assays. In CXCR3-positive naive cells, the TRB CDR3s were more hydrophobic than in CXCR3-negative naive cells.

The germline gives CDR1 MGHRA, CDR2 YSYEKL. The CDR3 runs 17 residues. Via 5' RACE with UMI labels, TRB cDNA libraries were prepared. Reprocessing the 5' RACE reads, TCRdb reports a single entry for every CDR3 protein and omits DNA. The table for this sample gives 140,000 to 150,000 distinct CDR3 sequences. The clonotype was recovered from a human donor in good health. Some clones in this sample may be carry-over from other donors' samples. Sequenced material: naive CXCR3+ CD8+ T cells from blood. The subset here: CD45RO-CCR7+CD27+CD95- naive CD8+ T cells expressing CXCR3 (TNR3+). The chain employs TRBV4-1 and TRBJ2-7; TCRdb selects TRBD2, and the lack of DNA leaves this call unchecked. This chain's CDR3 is CASSQDGGLAPSYEQYF.